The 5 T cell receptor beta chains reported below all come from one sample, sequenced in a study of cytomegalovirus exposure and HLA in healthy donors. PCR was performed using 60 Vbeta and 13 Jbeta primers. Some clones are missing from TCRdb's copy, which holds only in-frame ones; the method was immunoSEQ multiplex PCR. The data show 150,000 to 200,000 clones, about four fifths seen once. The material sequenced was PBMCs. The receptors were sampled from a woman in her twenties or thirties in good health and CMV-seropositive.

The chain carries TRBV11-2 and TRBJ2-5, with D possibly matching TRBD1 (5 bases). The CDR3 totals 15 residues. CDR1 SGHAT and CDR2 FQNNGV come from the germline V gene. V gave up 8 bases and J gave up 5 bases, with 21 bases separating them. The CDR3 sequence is CASERILDIRETQYF. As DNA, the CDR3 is TGTGCCAGCGAACGTATACTGGACATTCGGGAGACCCAGTACTTC.

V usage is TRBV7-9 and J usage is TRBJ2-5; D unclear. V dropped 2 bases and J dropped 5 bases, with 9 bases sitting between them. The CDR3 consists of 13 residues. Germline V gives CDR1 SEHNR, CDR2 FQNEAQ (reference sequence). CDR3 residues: CASSLRVGETQYF. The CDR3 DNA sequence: TGTGCCAGCAGCTTACGGGTTGGCGAGACCCAGTACTTC.

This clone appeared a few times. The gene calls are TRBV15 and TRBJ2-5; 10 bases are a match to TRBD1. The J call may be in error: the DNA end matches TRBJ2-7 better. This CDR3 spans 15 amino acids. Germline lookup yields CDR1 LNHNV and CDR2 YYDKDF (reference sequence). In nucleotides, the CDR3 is TGTGCCACCAGCAGACCGGGACAGGGGACCTACGAGCAGTACTTC. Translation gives CATSRPGQGTYEQYF.

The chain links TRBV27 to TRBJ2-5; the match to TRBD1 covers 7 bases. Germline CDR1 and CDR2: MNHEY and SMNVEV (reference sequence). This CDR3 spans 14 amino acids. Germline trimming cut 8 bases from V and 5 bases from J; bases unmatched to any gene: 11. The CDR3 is CASRDRQKRETQYF. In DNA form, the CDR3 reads TGTGCCAGCCGGGACAGACAAAAACGGGAGACCCAGTACTTC.

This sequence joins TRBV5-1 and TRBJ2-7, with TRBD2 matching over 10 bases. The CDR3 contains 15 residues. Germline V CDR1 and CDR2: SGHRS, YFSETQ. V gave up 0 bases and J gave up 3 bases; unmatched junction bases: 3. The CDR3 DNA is TGCGCCAGCAGCTTGGCCCTAGCGGGGGTCTACGAGCAGTACTTC. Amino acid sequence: CASSLALAGVYEQYF.